Below, 3 T cell receptor beta chains from the same sample are listed, as sequenced in a study of control samples from healthy donors and cancer patients. The data were produced by immunoSEQ multiplex PCR, yet TCRdb's version contains in-frame clones alone and is incomplete. Among under 150,000 clones listed, roughly 92% were seen once. The sequenced sample consisted of blood. These receptors came from a man younger than 40 in good health.

J is TRBJ2-5 and V is TRBV24-1; weak D call: TRBD1 (6 bases). Germline V gene lookup returns CDR1 KGHDR and CDR2 SFDVKD. The CDR3 consists of 15 residues. V was cut by 3 bases and J by 3 bases, with 13 bases left in between. Here the CDR3 reads CATSDPGTRKETQYF. The CDR3 DNA follows: TGTGCCACCAGTGATCCTGGGACAAGAAAAGAGACCCAGTACTTC.

V usage is TRBV10-3 and J usage is TRBJ1-1; no clear D gene. This CDR3 contains 14 residues. Germline CDR1 and CDR2: ENHRY and SYGVKD. V was clipped by 0 bases and J by 8 bases, with 13 bases between them. The CDR3 loop is CAISESTGGREAFF. The CDR3 DNA sequence: TGTGCCATCAGTGAGTCGACGGGAGGCAGGGAAGCTTTCTTT.

The J gene is TRBJ2-3, the V gene TRBV7-9; D perhaps matches TRBD1 (6 bases). V lost 2 bases and J 2 bases, leaving 11 bases between the germline ends. Per the germline V gene, CDR1 is SEHNR and CDR2 is FQNEAQ (reference sequence). This CDR3 has 15 amino acids. CDR3: CASSLLAGATDTQYF. The DNA for the CDR3 is TGTGCCAGCAGCTTATTGGCAGGGGCCACAGATACGCAGTATTTT.